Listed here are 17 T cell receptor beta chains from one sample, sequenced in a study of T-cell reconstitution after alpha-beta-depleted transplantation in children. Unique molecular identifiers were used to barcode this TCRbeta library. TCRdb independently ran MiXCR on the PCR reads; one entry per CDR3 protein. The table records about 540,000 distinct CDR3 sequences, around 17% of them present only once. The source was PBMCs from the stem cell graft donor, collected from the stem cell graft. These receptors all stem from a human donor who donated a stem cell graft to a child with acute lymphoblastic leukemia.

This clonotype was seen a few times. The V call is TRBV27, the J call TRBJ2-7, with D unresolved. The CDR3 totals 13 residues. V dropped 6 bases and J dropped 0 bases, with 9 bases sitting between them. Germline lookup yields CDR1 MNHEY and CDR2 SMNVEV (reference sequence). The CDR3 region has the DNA TGTGCCAGCAGGTCCTCGGTCTCCTACGAGCAGTACTTC. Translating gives CASRSSVSYEQYF.

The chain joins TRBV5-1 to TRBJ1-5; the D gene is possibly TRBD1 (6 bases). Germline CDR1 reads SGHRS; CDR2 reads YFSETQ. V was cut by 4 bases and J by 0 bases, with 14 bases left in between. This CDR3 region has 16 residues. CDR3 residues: CASSRGASNSNQPQHF. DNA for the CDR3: TGCGCCAGCAGCCGGGGGGCAAGTAATAGCAATCAGCCCCAGCATTTT.

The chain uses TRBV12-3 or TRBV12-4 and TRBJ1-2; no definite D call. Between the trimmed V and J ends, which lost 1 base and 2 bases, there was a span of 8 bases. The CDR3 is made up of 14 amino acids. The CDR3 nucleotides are TGTGCCAGCAGTTTAGACGTCAGAAACTATGGCTACACCTTC. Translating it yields CASSLDVRNYGYTF.

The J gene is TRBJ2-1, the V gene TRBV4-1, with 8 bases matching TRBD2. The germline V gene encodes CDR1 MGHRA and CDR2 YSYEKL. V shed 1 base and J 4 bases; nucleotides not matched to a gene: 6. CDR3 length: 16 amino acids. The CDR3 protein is CASSQASSGLYNEQFF. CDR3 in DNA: TGCGCCAGCAGCCAAGCATCTAGCGGGTTGTACAATGAGCAGTTCTTC.

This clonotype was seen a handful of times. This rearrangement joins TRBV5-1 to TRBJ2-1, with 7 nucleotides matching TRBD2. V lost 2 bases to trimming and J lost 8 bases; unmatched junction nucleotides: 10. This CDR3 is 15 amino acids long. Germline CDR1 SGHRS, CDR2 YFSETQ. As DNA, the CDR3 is TGCGCCAGCAGCTTTCAAGCGGGGAAGGTTTATGAGCAGTTCTTC. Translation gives CASSFQAGKVYEQFF.

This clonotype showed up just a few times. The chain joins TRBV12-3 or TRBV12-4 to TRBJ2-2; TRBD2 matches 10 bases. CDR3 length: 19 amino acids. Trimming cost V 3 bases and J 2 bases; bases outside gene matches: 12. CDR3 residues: CASSLFLRGLAVNTGELFF. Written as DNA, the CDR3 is TGTGCCAGCAGTTTGTTTCTTCGCGGACTAGCGGTCAACACCGGGGAGCTGTTTTTT.

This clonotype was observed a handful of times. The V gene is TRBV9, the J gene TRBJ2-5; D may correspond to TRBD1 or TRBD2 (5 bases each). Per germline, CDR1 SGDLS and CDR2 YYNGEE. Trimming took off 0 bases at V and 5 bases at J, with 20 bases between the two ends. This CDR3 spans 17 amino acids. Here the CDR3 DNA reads TGTGCCAGCAGCGTAGAACGGGACGCCACCGGCGGGGAGACCCAGTACTTC. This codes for CASSVERDATGGETQYF. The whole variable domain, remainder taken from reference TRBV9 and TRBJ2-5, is DSGVTQTPKHLITATGQRVTLRCSPRSGDLSVYWYQQSLDQGLQFLIQYYNGEERAKGNILERFSAQQFPDLHSELNLSSLELGDSALYFCASSVERDATGGETQYFGPGTRLLVL.

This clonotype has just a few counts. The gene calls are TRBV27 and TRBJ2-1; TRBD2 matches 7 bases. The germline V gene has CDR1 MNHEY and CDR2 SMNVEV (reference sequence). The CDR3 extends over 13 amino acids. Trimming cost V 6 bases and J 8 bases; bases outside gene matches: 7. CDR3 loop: CASRSLAADEQFF. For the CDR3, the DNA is TGTGCCAGCAGATCCCTAGCGGCGGATGAGCAGTTCTTC.

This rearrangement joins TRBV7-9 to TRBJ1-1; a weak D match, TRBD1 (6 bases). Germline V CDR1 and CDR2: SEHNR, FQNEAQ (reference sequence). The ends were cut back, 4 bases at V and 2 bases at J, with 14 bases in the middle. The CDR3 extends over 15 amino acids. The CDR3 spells CASSSVQGINTEAFF. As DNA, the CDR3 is TGTGCCAGCAGCTCAGTCCAGGGGATTAACACTGAAGCTTTCTTT.

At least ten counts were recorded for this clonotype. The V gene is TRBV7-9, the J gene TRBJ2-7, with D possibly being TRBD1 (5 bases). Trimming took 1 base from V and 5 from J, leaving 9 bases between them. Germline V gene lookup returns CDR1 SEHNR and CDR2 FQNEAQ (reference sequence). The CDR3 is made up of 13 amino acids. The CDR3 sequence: CASSLVGVHEQYF. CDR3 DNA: TGTGCCAGCAGCTTAGTAGGGGTTCACGAGCAGTACTTC. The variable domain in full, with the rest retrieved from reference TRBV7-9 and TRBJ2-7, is DTGVSQNPRHKITKRGQNVTFRCDPISEHNRLYWYRQTLGQGPEFLTYFQNEAQLEKSRLLSDRFSAERPKGSFSTLEIQRTEQGDSAMYLCASSLVGVHEQYFGPGTRLTVT.

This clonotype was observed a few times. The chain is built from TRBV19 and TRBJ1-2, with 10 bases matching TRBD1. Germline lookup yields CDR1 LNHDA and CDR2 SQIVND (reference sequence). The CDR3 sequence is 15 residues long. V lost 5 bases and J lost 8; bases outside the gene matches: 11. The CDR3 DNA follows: TGTGCCAGTAGTCCCGGGACAGGGGTATCTGGCGGCTACACCTTC. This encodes CASSPGTGVSGGYTF. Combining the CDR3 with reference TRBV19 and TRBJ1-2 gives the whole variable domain DGGITQSPKYLFRKEGQNVTLSCEQNLNHDAMYWYRQDPGQGLRLIYYSQIVNDFQKGDIAEGYSVSREKKESFPLTVTSAQKNPTAFYLCASSPGTGVSGGYTFGSGTRLTVV.

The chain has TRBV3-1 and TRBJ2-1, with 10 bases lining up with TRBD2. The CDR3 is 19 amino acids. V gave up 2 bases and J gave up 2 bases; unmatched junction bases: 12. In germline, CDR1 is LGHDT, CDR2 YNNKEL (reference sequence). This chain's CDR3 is CASSQLAGELWFTYNEQFF. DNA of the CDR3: TGTGCCAGCAGCCAACTAGCGGGAGAGCTATGGTTCACCTACAATGAGCAGTTCTTC.

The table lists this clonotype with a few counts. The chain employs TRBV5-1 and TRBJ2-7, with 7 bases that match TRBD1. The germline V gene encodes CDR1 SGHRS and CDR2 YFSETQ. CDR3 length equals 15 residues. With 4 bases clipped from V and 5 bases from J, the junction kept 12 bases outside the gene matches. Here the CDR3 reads CASSLYEGASNEQYF. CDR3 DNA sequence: TGCGCCAGCAGCCTATATGAGGGGGCTTCGAACGAGCAGTACTTC.

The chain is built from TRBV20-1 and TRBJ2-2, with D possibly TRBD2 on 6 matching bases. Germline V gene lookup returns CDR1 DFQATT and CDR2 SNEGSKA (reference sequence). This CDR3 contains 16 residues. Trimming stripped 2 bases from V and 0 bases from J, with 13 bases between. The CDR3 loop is CSARRDLSANTGELFF. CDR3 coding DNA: TGCAGTGCTAGAAGGGACTTAAGCGCGAACACCGGGGAGCTGTTTTTT.

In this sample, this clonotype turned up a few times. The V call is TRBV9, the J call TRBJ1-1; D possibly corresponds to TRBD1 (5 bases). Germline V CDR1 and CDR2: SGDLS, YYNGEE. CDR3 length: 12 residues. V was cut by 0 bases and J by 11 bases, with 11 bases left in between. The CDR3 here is CASSVAGGEAFF. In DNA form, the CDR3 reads TGTGCCAGCAGCGTAGCTGGGGGTGAGGCTTTCTTT.

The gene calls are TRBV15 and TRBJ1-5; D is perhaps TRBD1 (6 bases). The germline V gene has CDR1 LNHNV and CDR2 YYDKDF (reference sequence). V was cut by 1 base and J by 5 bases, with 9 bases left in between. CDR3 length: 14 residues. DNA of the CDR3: TGTGCCACCAGCAGAGGGACAGTAGATCAGCCCCAGCATTTT. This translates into CATSRGTVDQPQHF.

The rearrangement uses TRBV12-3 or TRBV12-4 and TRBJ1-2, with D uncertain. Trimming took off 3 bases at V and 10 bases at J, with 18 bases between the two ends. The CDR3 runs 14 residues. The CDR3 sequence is CASSFWSHTDDYTF. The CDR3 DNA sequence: TGTGCCAGCAGTTTTTGGTCCCATACGGATGACTACACCTTC.